This TCR beta chain comes out of a study of molecular identifiers for immune sequencing clone quantification. TCRdb fed the PCR reads into MiXCR, producing one record per CDR3 protein. The sample yields 300,000 to 400,000 distinct CDR3 sequences, 20% to 25% seen once. With regard to this clonotype: Its specificity is not known.

Study-wide results and caveats: Effector cells had over 98% of their molecules in clones above 20 RNA copies, while naive cells had under 1%.

Sequencing was carried out using naive CD8+ T cells from blood, with Jurkat cell RNA spiked in. Specified subset: FACS-sorted CD8+CD4-CCR7+CD45RA+ naive T cells. This TCR was recovered from a human donor in good health. Some libraries in this study had Jurkat cell RNA spiked in.

The CDR3 here is CSARDPSTDTQYF. For the CDR3, the DNA is TGCAGTGCTAGAGATCCAAGCACAGATACGCAGTATTTT. The V call is TRBV20-1, the J call TRBJ2-3; no clear D gene. CDR1 and CDR2 (germline): DFQATT, SNEGSKA (reference sequence). This CDR3 has 13 amino acids. V lost 0 bases and J lost 0, with 4 bases in between.